This TCR beta chain was recovered during a study of T cell responses to AZD1222 COVID-19 vaccine (dated by TCRdb to about 2021). For the wider study: TCR sequencing covered fewer than 250 trial participants: 207 given two doses of AZD1222 and about 26 given two doses of MenACWY control vaccine. Trial participants were enrolled into age subgroups of 18-55, 56-69 and 70-plus years, which contained around 150, 29 and 61 TCR-sequenced participants, respectively.

This clone was detected once. The target of this receptor is not known. No quality values exist for individual bases; no much larger clone is one base distant. Sample time point, as interpreted from the label and publication: about 28 days (+/-7) after the second vaccine dose. AZD1222 recipients given second doses at about 4 weeks or at about 12 weeks were pooled, since spike-specific TCR depth and breadth were not found to differ between the two schedules. Vaccinee samples were obtained from the UK trials COV001 and COV002, which included a single-blind randomized controlled phase 2/3 trial of AZD1222 (ChAdOx1 nCoV-19) in healthy adults. Trial participant PBMC samples were collected at day 0 and day 28 after the second dose for TCRbeta chain sequencing. Overall study results and their limits: The 56-69-year group was small, and its depth increase did not reach significance, likely because of low power. Reportedly, close to half of the unique spike-specific TCRs recognized epitopes lying outside the regions that are mutated in the B.1.351 and B.1.1.7 variants. After two AZD1222 doses, both the breadth and the depth of spike-specific TCRs were significantly higher than at day 0 and than in MenACWY recipients. Conclusions about previously exposed vaccinees are limited because only six or seven AZD1222 recipients were SARS-CoV-2 seropositive at baseline. The vaccine-associated CD4 TCRs covered the entire spike protein, and the dominant responses fell in regions 160-218 and 743-854. Participants were mostly white British and included more females than males, and it was suggested by the authors that clonal diversity may have been underestimated. Because no samples from the day 14 peak response were available, repertoires could be characterized only after the peak T cell response.

The junction carries 3 bases between V and J, which are trimmed by 1 base and 0 bases respectively. Reading from cysteine to phenylalanine, the CDR3 counts 13 amino acids. Of the read, only the CDR3 DNA is kept; its 39 bases are in frame from base 1. As encoded in the germline V gene, CDR1 is SGHTA while CDR2 is FQGNSA. The CDR3 regions of human TCRbeta chains were subjected to immunosequencing. The original methods were these. TCRs in the repertoires were matched against a reference library of SARS-CoV-2-specific TCRs that had been generated with the MIRA antigen-specificity platform. Breadth was defined as the fraction of unique TCRs that were SARS-CoV-2-associated, and depth was defined as the fraction of total T cells that were SARS-CoV-2-associated. Using the MIRA data, each spike-specific TCR was assigned both to the spike region to which the TCR was reactive and to a CD4 or CD8 class. Log10-transformed breadth and depth values were compared by one-way ANOVA with Sidak's multiple comparisons tests. TCRdb stores this immuneACCESS table with in-frame sequences only. Part of the clones is absent; in the studies checked, under half of the shortfall reflects unresolved V genes, and no reason is known for the rest. Clone size and the V and J calls come from that table; the DNA yielded D and trimming. The sample data list 150,000 to 200,000 clones, and 80% to 95% of these were observed just once. Roughly 6.2% of the sample belongs to the ten largest clones.

The chain is made from TRBV7-2 and TRBJ1-1, with no confidently assigned D gene. The specimen was peripheral blood, collected 28 days after the second AZD1222 dose. This clonotype was sampled from an adult who received the AZD1222 COVID-19 vaccine. This receptor has the CDR3 CASSLGMNTEAFF. The sequence in DNA is TGTGCCAGCAGCTTAGGCATGAACACTGAAGCTTTCTTT. The full variable domain, with segments outside the CDR3 supplied by the reference TRBV7-2 and TRBJ1-1 proteins, appears as GAGVSQSPSNKVTEKGKDVELRCDPISGHTALYWYRQSLGQGLEFLIYFQGNSAPDKSGLPSDRFSAERTGGSVSTLTIQRTQQEDSAVYLCASSLGMNTEAFFGQGTRLTVV.